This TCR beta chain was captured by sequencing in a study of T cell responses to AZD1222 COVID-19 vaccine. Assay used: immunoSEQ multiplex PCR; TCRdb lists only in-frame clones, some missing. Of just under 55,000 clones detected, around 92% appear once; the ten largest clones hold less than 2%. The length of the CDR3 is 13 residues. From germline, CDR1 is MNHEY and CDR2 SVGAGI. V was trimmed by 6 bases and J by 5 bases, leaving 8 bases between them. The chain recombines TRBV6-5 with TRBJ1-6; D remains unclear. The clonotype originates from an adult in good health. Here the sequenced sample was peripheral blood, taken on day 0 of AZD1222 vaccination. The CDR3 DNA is TGTGCCAGCAGAGTTCGCGATAATTCACCCCTCCACTTT. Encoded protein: CASRVRDNSPLHF.